This TCR beta chain was profiled in a study of blood T cell repertoires in COVID-19. The overall study: Samples of COVID-19 (acute and convalescent) were obtained from the United States, Italy and Spain. The cDNA or gDNA used as material had been derived from T cells, B-cell-depleted T cells, or PBMCs.

The CDR3 spans 15 residues. Germline V CDR1 and CDR2: SGDLS, YYNGEE. Trimming at V came to 3 bases and at J to 6 bases, leaving 7 bases not matched to a gene. As originally analysed: Counts of nucleated cells, estimated from reference gene primer amplification, were obtained. Produced via immunoSEQ multiplex PCR; TCRdb's table is partial and in-frame only. The V and J calls and clone size were taken over from that table, and D and trimming were inferred from the DNA. The data show about 210,000 clones, 82% seen once. This clone was observed a handful of times. The sequenced sample was peripheral blood. The chain couples TRBV9 to TRBJ1-5, with TRBD1 matching 9 bases. This sequence originates from a woman in her thirties or forties with acute or convalescent COVID-19. This CDR3 is CASSEGTGPGQPQHF. Here the CDR3 DNA reads TGTGCCAGCAGCGAGGGGACAGGGCCGGGTCAGCCCCAGCATTTT.